Shown below are 31 T cell receptor beta chains from a single sample sequenced in a study of blood T cell repertoires in COVID-19. Sequencing used immunoSEQ multiplex PCR; TCRdb keeps in-frame clones, though not all of them. The data hold tens of thousands of clones, with about 80% observed a single time. The sample comprised peripheral blood. Source of these receptors: a man aged 50-60 years with active or convalescent COVID-19.

Concerning this clone: Compared with germline, one end of the junction differs, possibly owing to a read error. The chain uses TRBV6-1 and TRBJ1-5; D possibly corresponds to TRBD1 (5 bases). Looked up from germline, CDR1 is MNHNS and CDR2 is SASEGT. This CDR3 contains 14 residues. CDR3 amino acids: CASNERRGGQPQHF. CDR3 nucleotides: TGTGCCAGCAATGAACGTCGGGGGGGACAGCCCCAGCATTTT.

The chain couples TRBV9 to TRBJ1-2, with D tentatively TRBD1 (5 bases). Between the trimmed V and J ends, which lost 0 bases and 2 bases, there was a span of 14 bases. This CDR3 spans 16 amino acids. Germline V lookup: CDR1 SGDLS, CDR2 YYNGEE. The DNA of the CDR3 is TGTGCCAGCAGCGTAGAGGCAGGAGGGGACAACTATGGCTACACCTTC. This sequence encodes CASSVEAGGDNYGYTF.

This chain uses TRBV2 with TRBJ1-1, with a possible D match to TRBD1 (6 bases). This CDR3 comprises 13 residues. Trimming pared 11 bases from V and 0 bases from J, leaving 13 bases between. Germline-derived CDR1 and CDR2 are SNHLY and FYNNEI. The CDR3: CASWTAMNTEAFF. Here the CDR3 DNA reads TGTGCCTCATGGACAGCTATGAACACTGAAGCTTTCTTT.

This clone has ten or more counts. This chain uses TRBV7-2 with TRBJ2-1; 9 bases agree with TRBD2. CDR1 and CDR2 (germline): SGHTA, FQGNSA. J lost 6 bases, V lost 5 bases, and 5 bases had no gene match. The CDR3 is 14 amino acids. CDR3 protein: CASSPQTSGNEQFF. CDR3 nucleotides: TGTGCCAGCAGCCCCCAGACTAGCGGCAATGAGCAGTTCTTC. The full variable domain, in which reference TRBV7-2 and TRBJ2-1 provide the parts outside the CDR3, is GAGVSQSPSNKVTEKGKDVELRCDPISGHTALYWYRQSLGQGLEFLIYFQGNSAPDKSGLPSDRFSAERTGGSVSTLTIQRTQQEDSAVYLCASSPQTSGNEQFFGPGTRLTVL.

This clone has a handful of counts. The chain couples TRBV6-5 to TRBJ1-6, with TRBD1 matching 9 bases. Germline-derived CDR1 and CDR2 are MNHEY and SVGAGI. Germline trimming cut 4 bases from V and 9 bases from J; bases unmatched to any gene: 4. The CDR3 extends over 14 amino acids. The CDR3 bases are TGTGCCAGCAGTTGGGGACAGGGTTCTTCACCCCTCCACTTT. This gives the protein CASSWGQGSSPLHF.

This clone appeared a single time. The rearrangement uses TRBV7-9 and TRBJ1-4; D uncertain. Per germline, CDR1 SEHNR and CDR2 FQNEAQ (reference sequence). The CDR3 is 12 amino acids. Trimming stripped 5 bases from V and 5 bases from J, with 6 bases between. Here the CDR3 reads CASSRVNEKLFF. The CDR3 DNA follows: TGTGCCAGCAGCCGAGTAAATGAAAAACTGTTTTTT.

This clone was counted once. The V call is TRBV5-5, the J call TRBJ1-5; the match to TRBD1 covers 7 bases. The CDR3 length is 13 residues. The V segment lost 4 bases and the J segment 5 bases; nucleotides outside the gene matches: 3. The germline V gene has CDR1 SGHKS and CDR2 YYEKEE (reference sequence). The CDR3 here is CASSSTGDQPQHF. Written as DNA, the CDR3 is TGTGCCAGCAGCAGTACAGGGGATCAGCCCCAGCATTTT.

The CDR3 loop reads CATAGTANEKLFF. CDR3 DNA sequence: TGTGCCACCGCCGGGACAGCTAATGAAAAACTGTTTTTT. This rearrangement joins TRBV19 to TRBJ1-4, with 7 positions matching TRBD1. The CDR3 runs 13 residues. Per germline, CDR1 LNHDA and CDR2 SQIVND (reference sequence). With V trimmed by 10 bases and J by 3 bases, 5 bases remained unmatched.

The chain combines TRBV23-1 with TRBJ2-7; 9 nucleotides agree with TRBD2. TRBV23-1 is an open reading frame whose function is uncertain. Trimming cost V 4 bases and J 3 bases; bases outside gene matches: 19. CDR3 length: 19 amino acids. CDR3 in amino acids: CASSPFCGRVYYFSYEQYF. In DNA, the CDR3 is TGCGCCAGCAGTCCCTTCTGCGGGAGGGTCTATTACTTTAGCTACGAGCAGTACTTC.

The chain has TRBV3-1 (or the pseudogene TRBV3-2) and TRBJ2-2, with D perhaps TRBD2 (6 bases). Germline V gene data show CDR1 as LGHDT and CDR2 as YNNKEL (reference sequence). Trimming stripped 5 bases from V and 2 bases from J, with 9 bases between. CDR3 length: 14 amino acids. CDR3 DNA sequence: TGTGCCAGCAGCTTCGGACTAAACACCGGGGAGCTGTTTTTT. It encodes CASSFGLNTGELFF.

This clone was picked up a small number of times. CDR3 bases: TGCAGTGCTAGTGTGGTAGCGGGAGGGCTTCAAGAGACCCAGTACTTC. Encoded protein: CSASVVAGGLQETQYF. The rearrangement uses TRBV20-1 and TRBJ2-5; 11 nucleotides align to TRBD2. Germline CDR1 reads DFQATT; CDR2 reads SNEGSKA (reference sequence). The V and J ends lost 3 bases and 2 bases, in that order; junction bases with no gene match: 8. The CDR3 has 16 residues.

V and J are TRBV2 and TRBJ1-5, with 9 bases aligning to TRBD1. The V gene end was trimmed by 5 bases and the J gene end by 5 bases; junction bases not matched to a gene: 4. Germline values: CDR1 SNHLY, CDR2 FYNNEI. This CDR3 has 14 residues. The CDR3 loop is CASSWDREHQPQHF. As DNA, the CDR3 is TGTGCCAGCAGTTGGGACAGGGAGCATCAGCCCCAGCATTTT.

This chain links TRBV27 with TRBJ1-2; D is possibly TRBD1 (5 bases). Per germline, CDR1 MNHEY and CDR2 SMNVEV (reference sequence). The CDR3 has 14 residues. The V end lost 6 bases, the J end lost 5 bases, and 16 bases lay between the germline ends. The CDR3 DNA sequence: TGTGCCAGCAGCTTGGGGGGTCCAGGGTATGGCTACACCTTC. Amino acid sequence: CASSLGGPGYGYTF.

This chain joins TRBV6-5 and TRBJ1-1; D may be TRBD1 (5 bases). V gave up 0 bases and J gave up 1 base, with 12 bases separating them. CDR1 and CDR2 (germline): MNHEY, SVGAGI. CDR3 length: 16 amino acids. CDR3 bases: TGTGCCAGCAGTTACTCGGCAGGGTGGGCGAACACTGAAGCTTTCTTT. As protein: CASSYSAGWANTEAFF.

This chain links TRBV19 with TRBJ2-2; TRBD1 is a possible D gene (6 bases). Looked up from germline, CDR1 is LNHDA and CDR2 is SQIVND (reference sequence). The CDR3 is made up of 15 amino acids. V lost 5 bases and J lost 2, with 12 bases in between. The CDR3 is CASSLQGSNTGELFF. CDR3 nucleotide sequence: TGTGCCAGTAGTCTACAGGGCTCAAACACCGGGGAGCTGTTTTTT.

This clone was recorded only once. J is TRBJ2-2 and V is TRBV19; 7 bases fit TRBD1. Trimming took 5 bases from V and 7 from J; bases not matched to a gene: 4. Per the germline V gene, CDR1 is LNHDA and CDR2 is SQIVND (reference sequence). This CDR3 has 13 residues. CDR3 region: CASSANRGGELFF. CDR3 sequence (DNA): TGTGCCAGTAGTGCCAACAGGGGCGGGGAGCTGTTTTTT. Supplemented by reference TRBV19 and TRBJ2-2, the full variable domain reads DGGITQSPKYLFRKEGQNVTLSCEQNLNHDAMYWYRQDPGQGLRLIYYSQIVNDFQKGDIAEGYSVSREKKESFPLTVTSAQKNPTAFYLCASSANRGGELFFGEGSRLTVL.

The V call is TRBV18, the J call TRBJ2-7, with 12 bases fitting TRBD1. The CDR3 loop spans 14 amino acids. The germline V gene has CDR1 KGHSH and CDR2 LQKENI. Trimming removed 5 bases from V and 6 bases from J; junction bases left unmatched: 5. The DNA for the CDR3 is TGTGCCAGCTCATCGGGACAGGGGGCCTCCGAGCAGTACTTC. Protein product: CASSSGQGASEQYF.

This clone turned up a few times. The rearrangement joins TRBV27 to TRBJ2-2, with 7 nucleotides matching TRBD1. This CDR3 has 15 amino acids. Germline loops: CDR1 MNHEY, CDR2 SMNVEV (reference sequence). V was pared by 6 bases and J by 4 bases, with 8 bases of the junction left unmatched. CDR3 in amino acids: CASRSLGQLTGELFF. The CDR3 coding sequence is TGTGCCAGCAGATCCCTGGGACAGCTCACCGGGGAGCTGTTTTTT.

This clone has only a few counts. The genes are TRBV7-9 and TRBJ1-2; D uncertain. The CDR3 sequence is 15 residues long. V lost 1 base to trimming and J lost 4 bases, with 13 bases between them. CDR1 and CDR2 from the germline V gene are SEHNR and FQNEAQ (reference sequence). The CDR3 DNA is TGTGCCAGCAGCTTAGACTCGGGAGGGAGCTATGGCTACACCTTC. This gives the protein CASSLDSGGSYGYTF.

This chain joins TRBV5-1 and TRBJ1-1; D gene uncertain. The V gene lost 0 bases and the J gene lost 1 base, with 10 bases spanning the gap. The CDR3 has 15 amino acids. CDR1 and CDR2 from the germline V gene are SGHRS and YFSETQ. The CDR3 here is CASSLGSTRNTEAFF. The DNA for the CDR3 is TGCGCCAGCAGCTTGGGCTCCACGAGGAACACTGAAGCTTTCTTT.

The chain couples TRBV2 to TRBJ2-1; the D gene is possibly TRBD2 (5 bases). Germline-derived CDR1 and CDR2 are SNHLY and FYNNEI. The germline V and J ends were trimmed by 3 bases and 6 bases, with 24 bases remaining between them. The CDR3 covers 18 residues. The CDR3 here is CASSERAGVAGRGNEQFF. The CDR3 DNA reads as TGTGCCAGCAGTGAGAGGGCCGGGGTCGCGGGTCGGGGCAATGAGCAGTTCTTC.

This clone appeared a few times. The CDR3 region is CATRPGTDNSPLHF. The CDR3 DNA follows: TGTGCCACACGACCCGGGACAGATAATTCACCCCTCCACTTT. The V and J genes are TRBV27 and TRBJ1-6; 7 bases align to TRBD1. The germline V gene encodes CDR1 MNHEY and CDR2 SMNVEV (reference sequence). The CDR3 is 14 residues long. V lost 10 bases to trimming and J lost 5 bases; unmatched junction nucleotides: 8.

This clone was counted only a few times. The chain uses TRBV12-3 or TRBV12-4 and TRBJ2-2, with D tentatively TRBD1 (5 bases). V lost 6 bases and J 4 bases, leaving 6 bases between the germline ends. There are 12 residues in the CDR3. CDR3 nucleotide sequence: TGTGCCAGCAGCCAGGGCACCGGGGAGCTGTTTTTT. Translation gives CASSQGTGELFF.

V and J are TRBV6-5 and TRBJ1-3, with no clear D. With 7 bases removed from V and 4 bases from J, the gap between germline ends came to 11 bases. The CDR3 loop spans 13 amino acids. CDR1 and CDR2 (germline): MNHEY, SVGAGI. CDR3 protein: CASTDSLGNTIYF. CDR3 DNA sequence: TGTGCCAGCACTGACTCCCTAGGAAACACCATATATTTT.

The chain is built from TRBV18 and TRBJ2-5, with TRBD2 identical over 10 bases. J was trimmed by 2 bases and V by 1 base; bases with no gene match: 7. The germline CDR1 and CDR2 sequences are KGHSH and LQKENI. The CDR3 is 17 residues long. The CDR3 sequence: CASSPRLQREGQETQYF. In DNA form, the CDR3 reads TGTGCCAGCTCACCACGATTGCAGCGGGAGGGTCAAGAGACCCAGTACTTC.

This chain joins TRBV13 and TRBJ2-3; 7 bases match TRBD2. The junction had 0 bases not matched to a gene; V was cut back by 0 bases and J by 0 bases. CDR1 and CDR2 from the germline V gene are PRHDT and FYEKMQ (reference sequence). The length of the CDR3 is 15 residues. The CDR3 loop reads CASSLGGGSTDTQYF. As DNA, the CDR3 is TGTGCCAGCAGCTTAGGCGGGGGGAGCACAGATACGCAGTATTTT.

This rearrangement joins TRBV5-6 to TRBJ1-2, with D unresolved. Germline CDR1 SGHDT, CDR2 YYEEEE. The CDR3 runs to 11 residues. V lost 3 bases to trimming and J lost 11 bases, with 11 bases between them. The CDR3 nucleotides are TGTGCCAGCAGCTCTACGTACGGGTACACCTTC. Its protein product is CASSSTYGYTF.

The gene calls are TRBV19 and TRBJ1-4; a weak D match, TRBD1 (6 bases). V was shortened by 2 bases and J by 3 bases, with 7 bases between the two germline ends. Germline-derived CDR1 and CDR2 are LNHDA and SQIVND (reference sequence). The CDR3 sequence is 14 residues long. For the CDR3, the DNA is TGTGCCAGTAGTATACAGGGGTCTAATGAAAAACTGTTTTTT. Its translation: CASSIQGSNEKLFF. Supplemented by reference TRBV19 and TRBJ1-4, the full variable domain reads DGGITQSPKYLFRKEGQNVTLSCEQNLNHDAMYWYRQDPGQGLRLIYYSQIVNDFQKGDIAEGYSVSREKKESFPLTVTSAQKNPTAFYLCASSIQGSNEKLFFGSGTQLSVL.

This chain links TRBV6-6 with TRBJ2-7; 7 nucleotides align to TRBD2. Unmatched junction bases numbered 5, after V lost 0 bases and J lost 6 bases. Germline V gene data show CDR1 as MNHNY and CDR2 as SVGAGI (reference sequence). The CDR3 extends over 14 amino acids. DNA for the CDR3: TGTGCCAGCAGTTACTCGGCGGGAGTTGCCGAGCAGTACTTC. This codes for CASSYSAGVAEQYF.

The V and J genes are TRBV18 and TRBJ2-3, with 8 bases matching TRBD2. The V and J ends lost 5 bases and 2 bases, in that order; junction bases with no gene match: 12. CDR1 and CDR2 from the germline V gene are KGHSH and LQKENI. CDR3 size: 17 residues. The CDR3 coding sequence is TGTGCCAGCTCATCGAGGCGTAGCGGGAAAGCCACAGATACGCAGTATTTT. Its translation: CASSSRRSGKATDTQYF.

The chain couples TRBV6-6 to TRBJ1-5; perhaps TRBD1 as D (5 bases). Trimming cost V 5 bases and J 1 base, with 18 bases left between them. CDR1 MNHNY and CDR2 SVGAGI come from the germline V gene (reference sequence). This CDR3 has 17 amino acids. This chain's CDR3 is CASSPPRQFRSNQPQHF. The CDR3 coding sequence is TGTGCCAGCAGTCCCCCTCGACAGTTTCGGAGCAATCAGCCCCAGCATTTT.